This TCR beta chain derives from a study of blood T cell repertoires in COVID-19 (TCRdb year 2020). Study-wide context: The collaborator samples originated in the United States, Italy and Spain and spanned the acute and convalescent phases of COVID-19. HLA class I and class II types, where available, came from metadata supplied by the sample provider rather than from assay-based typing. The repertoires were released in a freely available public database meant as a resource for research on the immune response to SARS-CoV-2. The prospective study material was composed of cDNA or gDNA derived from T cells, B-cell-depleted T cells, or PBMCs. Subjects who had been exposed to COVID-19, were actively infected with it, or had recovered from it provided the deeply sampled blood TCRbeta repertoires that made up the dataset. Samples came from the ongoing ImmuneRACE study (first 160 participants) plus 1,254 subjects from 6 global collaborators. The sample metadata nearly always contained a de-identified subject ID, COVID-19 status, age in years and sex. Here is what the overall study found, with its caveats: The amount of clinical and demographic metadata varied by source and participant and was provided uncurated.

The CDR3 measures 13 amino acids from cysteine to phenylalanine. The only DNA kept is the CDR3, 39 bases in frame from the first base. From the germline V gene, CDR1 is SGHRS and CDR2 is YFSETQ. V loses 4 bases at its end and J loses 3 bases; junction bases beyond the gene matches: 1. In Seattle, one collaborating source enrolled patients while the infection was active and tracked those patients longitudinally over the course of disease. Each collaborating institution followed its own protocols to collect whole blood in K2EDTA tubes. For TCRbeta analysis, collaborators shipped samples as frozen whole blood, isolated PBMCs, or DNA extracted from either of those sample types. The immunoSEQ Assay, a bias-controlled multiplex PCR, was used to amplify TCRbeta CDR3 regions from genomic DNA. The source study handled its data this way. Within the assay, amplification of reference gene primers was used to estimate how many nucleated cells each sample contained. To quantify the absolute abundance of each unique TCRbeta CDR3 rearrangement, sequence reads were collapsed and filtered. For each sample, productive Simpson clonality was calculated as the square root of Simpson's diversity index across productive rearrangements. As stored in TCRdb, this immuneACCESS dataset retains in-frame rearrangements with V and J assigned. A fraction of the clones does not appear; measured against another copy, unresolved V genes explain less than half of the discrepancy, and the remainder lacks a known reason. That table supplies the V and J calls and clone size; D and trimming were determined from the DNA. This sample comprises approximately 280,000 clones, more than 80% of them detected only once. The top ten hold nearly 7% of the sample.

Notes on this clone: It lacks a known antigen. There are no base qualities to consult, and no much larger clone falls within one base.

Sequenced sample: peripheral blood. In this chain, TRBV5-1 is recombined with TRBJ2-7, with TRBD2 identical over 10 junction bases. This receptor was taken from a woman in her 30s with COVID-19, enrolled during active disease. This receptor has the CDR3 CASSEREGYEQYF. The base sequence is TGCGCCAGCAGCGAGCGGGAGGGCTACGAGCAGTACTTC.